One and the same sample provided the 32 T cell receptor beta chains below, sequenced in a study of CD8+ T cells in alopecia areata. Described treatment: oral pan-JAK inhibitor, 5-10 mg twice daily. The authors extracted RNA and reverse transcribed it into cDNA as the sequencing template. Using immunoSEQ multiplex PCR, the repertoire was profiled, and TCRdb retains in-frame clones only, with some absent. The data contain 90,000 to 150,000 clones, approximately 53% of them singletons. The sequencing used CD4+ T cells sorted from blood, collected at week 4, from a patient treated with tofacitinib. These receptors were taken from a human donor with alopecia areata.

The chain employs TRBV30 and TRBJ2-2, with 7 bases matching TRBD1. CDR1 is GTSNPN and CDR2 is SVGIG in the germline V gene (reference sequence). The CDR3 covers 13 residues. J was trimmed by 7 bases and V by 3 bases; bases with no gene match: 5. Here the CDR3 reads CAWRGQGVGELFF. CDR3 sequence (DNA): TGTGCCTGGAGAGGGCAGGGGGTCGGGGAGCTGTTTTTT.

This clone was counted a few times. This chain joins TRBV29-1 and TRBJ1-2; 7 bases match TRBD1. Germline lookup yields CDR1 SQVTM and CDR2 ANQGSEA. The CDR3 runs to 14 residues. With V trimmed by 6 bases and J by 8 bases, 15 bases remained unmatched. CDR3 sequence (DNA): TGCAGCGTGACCTCCGGACAGGCGGATAGAGGCTACACCTTC. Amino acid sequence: CSVTSGQADRGYTF.

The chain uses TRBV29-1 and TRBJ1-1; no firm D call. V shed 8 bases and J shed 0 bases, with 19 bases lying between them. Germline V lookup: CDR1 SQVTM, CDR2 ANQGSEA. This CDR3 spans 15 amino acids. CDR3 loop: CSPLGRPAVNTEAFF. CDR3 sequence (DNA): TGCAGCCCCCTCGGACGCCCGGCGGTGAACACTGAAGCTTTCTTT.

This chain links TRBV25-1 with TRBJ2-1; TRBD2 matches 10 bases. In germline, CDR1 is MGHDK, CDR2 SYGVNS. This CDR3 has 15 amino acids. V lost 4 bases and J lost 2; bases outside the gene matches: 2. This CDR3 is CASSGSGGAYNEQFF. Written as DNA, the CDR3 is TGTGCCAGCAGTGGCAGCGGGGGGGCCTACAATGAGCAGTTCTTC.

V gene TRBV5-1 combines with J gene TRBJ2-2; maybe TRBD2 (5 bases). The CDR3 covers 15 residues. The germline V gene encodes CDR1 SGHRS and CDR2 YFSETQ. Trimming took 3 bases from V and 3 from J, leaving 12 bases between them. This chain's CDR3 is CASSWRPMDTGELFF. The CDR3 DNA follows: TGCGCCAGCAGCTGGAGGCCGATGGACACCGGGGAGCTGTTTTTT.

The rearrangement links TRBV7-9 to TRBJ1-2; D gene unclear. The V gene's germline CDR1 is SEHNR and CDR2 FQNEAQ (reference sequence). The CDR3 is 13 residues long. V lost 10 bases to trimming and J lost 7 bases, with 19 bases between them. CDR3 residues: CATQFRGDGGYTF. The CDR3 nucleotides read TGTGCCACCCAATTCCGGGGAGACGGTGGCTACACCTTC.

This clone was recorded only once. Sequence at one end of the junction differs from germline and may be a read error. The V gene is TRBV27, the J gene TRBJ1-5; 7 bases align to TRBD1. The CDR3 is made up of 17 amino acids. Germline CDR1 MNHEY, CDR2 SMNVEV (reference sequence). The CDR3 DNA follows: TGTGCCAGCAGCCAAAGACAGGGCGAGGGGTCTTTTCAGGCCCAGCATTTT. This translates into CASSQRQGEGSFQAQHF.

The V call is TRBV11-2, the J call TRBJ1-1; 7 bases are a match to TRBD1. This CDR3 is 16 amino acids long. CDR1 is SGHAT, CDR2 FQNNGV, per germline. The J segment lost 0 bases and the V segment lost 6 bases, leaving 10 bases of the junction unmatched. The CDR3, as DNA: TGTGCCAGCAGGCCCCTAAGGACAGGAGTGAACACTGAAGCTTTCTTT. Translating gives CASRPLRTGVNTEAFF.

CDR3 sequence (DNA): TGTGCCAGCAGTTATCATTTCGAGCAGTACTTC. Residues: CASSYHFEQYF. This chain links TRBV6-5 with TRBJ2-7; no definite D call. Trimming left V 3 bases short and J 6 bases short, with 6 bases between. CDR3 length: 11 residues. Germline CDR1 is MNHEY and CDR2 is SVGAGI.

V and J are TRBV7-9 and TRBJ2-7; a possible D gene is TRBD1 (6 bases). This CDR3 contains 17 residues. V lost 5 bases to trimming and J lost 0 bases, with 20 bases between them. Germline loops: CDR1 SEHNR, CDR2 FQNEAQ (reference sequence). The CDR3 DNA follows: TGTGCCAGCAGCCCCGTCGGTGGGACACTGGACTCCTACGAGCAGTACTTC. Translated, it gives CASSPVGGTLDSYEQYF.

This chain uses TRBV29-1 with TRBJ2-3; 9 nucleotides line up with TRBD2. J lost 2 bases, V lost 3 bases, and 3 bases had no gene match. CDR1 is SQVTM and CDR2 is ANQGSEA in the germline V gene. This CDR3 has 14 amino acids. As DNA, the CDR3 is TGCAGCGTTGATCTAGCGGGGAACACAGATACGCAGTATTTT. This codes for CSVDLAGNTDTQYF.

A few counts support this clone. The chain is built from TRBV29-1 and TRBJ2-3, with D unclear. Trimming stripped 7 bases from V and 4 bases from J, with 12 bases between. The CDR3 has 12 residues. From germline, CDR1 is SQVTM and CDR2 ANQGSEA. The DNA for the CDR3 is TGCAGCGGGGCCCGTATAGCAGATACGCAGTATTTT. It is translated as CSGARIADTQYF.

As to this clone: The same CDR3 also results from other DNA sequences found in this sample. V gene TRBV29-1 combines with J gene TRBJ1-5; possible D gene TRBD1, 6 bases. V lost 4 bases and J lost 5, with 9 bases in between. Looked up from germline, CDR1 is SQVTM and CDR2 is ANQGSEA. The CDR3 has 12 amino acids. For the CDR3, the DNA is TGCAGCGTTGGAGCAGGGGATCAGCCCCAGCATTTT. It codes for CSVGAGDQPQHF.

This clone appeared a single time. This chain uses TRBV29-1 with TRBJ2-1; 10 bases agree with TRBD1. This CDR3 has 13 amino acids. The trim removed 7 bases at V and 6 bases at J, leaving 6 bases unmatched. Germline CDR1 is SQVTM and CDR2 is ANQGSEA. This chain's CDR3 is CSGWDRGFNEQFF. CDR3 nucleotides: TGCAGCGGGTGGGACAGGGGATTCAATGAGCAGTTCTTC.

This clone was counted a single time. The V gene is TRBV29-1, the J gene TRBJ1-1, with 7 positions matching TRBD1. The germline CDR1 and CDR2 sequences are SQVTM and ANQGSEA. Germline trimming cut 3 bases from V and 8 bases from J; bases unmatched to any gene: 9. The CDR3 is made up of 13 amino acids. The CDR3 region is CSVEEDRAAEAFF. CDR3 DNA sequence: TGCAGCGTTGAGGAAGACAGGGCTGCGGAAGCTTTCTTT.

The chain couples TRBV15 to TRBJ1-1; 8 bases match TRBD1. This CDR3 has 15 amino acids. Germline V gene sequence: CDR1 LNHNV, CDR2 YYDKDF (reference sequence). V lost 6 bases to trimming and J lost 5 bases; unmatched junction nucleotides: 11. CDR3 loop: CATRWAGGARTEAFF. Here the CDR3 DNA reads TGTGCCACCAGGTGGGCAGGGGGCGCGAGAACTGAAGCTTTCTTT. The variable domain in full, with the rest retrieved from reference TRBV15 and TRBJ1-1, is DAMVIQNPRYQVTQFGKPVTLSCSQTLNHNVMYWYQQKSSQAPKLLFHYYDKDFNNEADTPDNFQSRRPNTSFCFLDIRSPGLGDTAMYLCATRWAGGARTEAFFGQGTRLTVV.

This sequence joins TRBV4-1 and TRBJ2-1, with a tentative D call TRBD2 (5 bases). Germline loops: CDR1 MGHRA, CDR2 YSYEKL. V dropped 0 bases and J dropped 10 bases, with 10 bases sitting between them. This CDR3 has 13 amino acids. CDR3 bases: TGCGCCAGCAGCCAAGATAGGCTAGCAGAGCAGTTCTTC. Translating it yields CASSQDRLAEQFF.

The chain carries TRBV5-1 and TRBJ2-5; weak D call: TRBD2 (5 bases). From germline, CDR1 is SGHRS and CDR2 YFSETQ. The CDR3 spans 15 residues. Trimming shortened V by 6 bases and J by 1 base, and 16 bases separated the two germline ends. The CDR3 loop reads CASTIGDSRQETQYF. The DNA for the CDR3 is TGCGCCAGCACCATCGGGGATAGCCGCCAAGAGACCCAGTACTTC. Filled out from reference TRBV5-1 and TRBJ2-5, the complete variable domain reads KAGVTQTPRYLIKTRGQQVTLSCSPISGHRSVSWYQQTPGQGLQFLFEYFSETQRNKGNFPGRFSGRQFSNSRSEMNVSTLELGDSALYLCASTIGDSRQETQYFGPGTRLLVL.

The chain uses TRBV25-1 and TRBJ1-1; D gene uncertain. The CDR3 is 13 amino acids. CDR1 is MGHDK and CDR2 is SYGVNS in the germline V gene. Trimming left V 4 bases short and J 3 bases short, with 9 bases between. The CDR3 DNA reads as TGTGCCAGCAGTGCGGCGGGTTACACTGAAGCTTTCTTT. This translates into CASSAAGYTEAFF.

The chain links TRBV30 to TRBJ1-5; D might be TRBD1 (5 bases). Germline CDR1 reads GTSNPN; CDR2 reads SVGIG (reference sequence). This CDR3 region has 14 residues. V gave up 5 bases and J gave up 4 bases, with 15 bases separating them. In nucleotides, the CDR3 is TGTGCCTGGGAACCCCTGGGGGGGAATCAGCCCCAGCATTTT. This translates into CAWEPLGGNQPQHF.

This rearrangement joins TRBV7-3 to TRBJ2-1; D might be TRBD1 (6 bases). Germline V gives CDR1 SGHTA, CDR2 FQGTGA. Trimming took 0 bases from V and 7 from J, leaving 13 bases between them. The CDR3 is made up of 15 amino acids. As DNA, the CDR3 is TGTGCCAGCAGCTTAACGCAGGGGCTAAGGAATGAGCAGTTCTTC. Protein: CASSLTQGLRNEQFF.

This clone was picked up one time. The CDR3 region is CASSFNDRVFSDTQYF. The CDR3 nucleotides read TGCGCCAGCAGCTTCAATGACAGGGTATTTTCAGATACGCAGTATTTT. V gene TRBV5-1 combines with J gene TRBJ2-3, with 7 bases matching TRBD1. Trimming at V came to 2 bases and at J to 4 bases, leaving 10 bases not matched to a gene. This CDR3 spans 16 amino acids. Germline assignment: CDR1 SGHRS and CDR2 YFSETQ.

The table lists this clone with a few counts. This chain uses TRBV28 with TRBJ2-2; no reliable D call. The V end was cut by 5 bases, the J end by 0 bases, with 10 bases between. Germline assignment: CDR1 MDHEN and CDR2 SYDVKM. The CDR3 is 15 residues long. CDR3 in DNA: TGTGCCAGCAGTGGATCTTCGACGAACACCGGGGAGCTGTTTTTT. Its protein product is CASSGSSTNTGELFF.

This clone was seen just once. This CDR3 is CASSQDPLKTQYF. The DNA for the CDR3 is TGCGCCAGCAGCCAAGATCCCCTAAAGACCCAGTACTTC. The gene calls are TRBV4-1 and TRBJ2-5, with no clear D. CDR3 size: 13 residues. Looked up from germline, CDR1 is MGHRA and CDR2 is YSYEKL. V was clipped by 0 bases and J by 6 bases, with 8 bases between them.

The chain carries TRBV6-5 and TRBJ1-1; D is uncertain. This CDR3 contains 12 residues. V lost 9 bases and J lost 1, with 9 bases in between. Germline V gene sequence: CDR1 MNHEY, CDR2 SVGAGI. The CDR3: CASQDWNTEAFF. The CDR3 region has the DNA TGTGCCAGTCAGGATTGGAACACTGAAGCTTTCTTT.

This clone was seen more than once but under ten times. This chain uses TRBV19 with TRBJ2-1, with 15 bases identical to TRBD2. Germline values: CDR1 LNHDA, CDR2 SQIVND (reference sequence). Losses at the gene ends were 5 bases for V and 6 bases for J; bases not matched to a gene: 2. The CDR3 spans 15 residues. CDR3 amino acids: CASSGTSGRINEQFF. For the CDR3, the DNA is TGTGCCAGTAGTGGGACTAGCGGGAGGATCAATGAGCAGTTCTTC.

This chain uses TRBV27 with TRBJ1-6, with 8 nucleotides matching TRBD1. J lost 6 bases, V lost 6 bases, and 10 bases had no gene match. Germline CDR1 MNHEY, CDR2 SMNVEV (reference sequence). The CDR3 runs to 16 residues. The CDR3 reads CASSLTGAFGNSPLHF. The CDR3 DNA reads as TGTGCCAGCAGCTTGACAGGGGCTTTTGGTAATTCACCCCTCCACTTT.

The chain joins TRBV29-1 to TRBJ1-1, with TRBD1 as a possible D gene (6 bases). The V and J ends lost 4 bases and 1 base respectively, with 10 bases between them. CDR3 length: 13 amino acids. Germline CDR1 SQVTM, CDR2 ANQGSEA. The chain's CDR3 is CSVVRTANTEAFF. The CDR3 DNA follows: TGCAGCGTTGTCAGGACAGCGAACACTGAAGCTTTCTTT.

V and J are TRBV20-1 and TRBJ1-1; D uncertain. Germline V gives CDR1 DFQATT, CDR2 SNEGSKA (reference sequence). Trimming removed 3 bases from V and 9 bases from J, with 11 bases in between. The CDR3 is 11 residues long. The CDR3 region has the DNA TGCAGTGCTAGCATTGACCATAAAGCTTTCTTT. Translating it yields CSASIDHKAFF.

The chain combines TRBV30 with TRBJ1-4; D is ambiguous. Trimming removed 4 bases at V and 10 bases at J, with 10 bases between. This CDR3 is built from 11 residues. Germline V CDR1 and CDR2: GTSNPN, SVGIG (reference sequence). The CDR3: CAWKTEGKLFF. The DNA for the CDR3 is TGTGCCTGGAAAACGGAAGGAAAACTGTTTTTT.

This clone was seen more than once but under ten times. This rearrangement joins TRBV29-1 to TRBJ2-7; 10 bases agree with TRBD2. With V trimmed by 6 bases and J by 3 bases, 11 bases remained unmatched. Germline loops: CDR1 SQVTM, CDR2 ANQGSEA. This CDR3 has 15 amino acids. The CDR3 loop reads CSVKSGTSALYEQYF. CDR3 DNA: TGCAGCGTAAAGTCCGGGACTAGCGCACTCTACGAGCAGTACTTC.

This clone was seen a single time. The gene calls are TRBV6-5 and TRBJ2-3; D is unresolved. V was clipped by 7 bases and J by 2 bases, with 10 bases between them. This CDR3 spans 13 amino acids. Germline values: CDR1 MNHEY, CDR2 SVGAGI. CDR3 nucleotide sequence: TGTGCCAGCATCGGCGCGTACACAGATACGCAGTATTTT. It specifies CASIGAYTDTQYF.